The 10 T cell receptor beta chains given below trace back to one sample, sequenced in a study of early T cells in non-severe SARS-CoV-2 infection (dated by TCRdb to the early 2020s). Library generation was performed with 5' RACE. TCRdb lists the instrument as NextSeq 500. TCRdb trimmed the raw reads at Q25, called clones with MiXCR and kept productive beta chains. Merged by CDR3 protein, the rows form single entries marked with the most common genes and DNA. Here the sample has fewer than 120,000 distinct CDR3 sequences; around 13% occur a single time. The ten largest clones take up less than 4.5% of the sample. The sample in question was whole blood, obtained at baseline. The receptor set was obtained from an adult who was a healthcare worker with PCR-confirmed SARS-CoV-2 infection or an uninfected control (not recorded which).

This sequence joins TRBV6-5 and TRBJ1-1; D gene unclear. The germline V gene has CDR1 MNHEY and CDR2 SVGAGI. The CDR3 contains 14 residues. The germline V and J ends were trimmed by 8 bases and 5 bases, with 18 bases remaining between them. Here the CDR3 reads CASAGSLWLTEAFF. For the CDR3, the DNA is TGTGCCAGCGCCGGTTCCCTTTGGTTAACTGAAGCTTTCTTT.

The chain employs TRBV7-3 and TRBJ2-7; D may correspond to TRBD1 or TRBD2 (5 bases each). The germline gives CDR1 SGHTA, CDR2 FQGTGA. The V gene lost 5 bases and the J gene lost 9 bases, with 20 bases spanning the gap. The CDR3 runs to 14 residues. The CDR3, as DNA: TGTGCCAGCAGCCCGGGGCAGGGAGTGGGATCGCAGTACTTC. It encodes CASSPGQGVGSQYF.

The sample holds many counts of this clonotype. This sequence joins TRBV2 and TRBJ2-3; TRBD2 is a possible D gene (5 bases). The CDR3 extends over 16 amino acids. Trimming took off 1 base at V and 1 base at J, with 12 bases between the two ends. The germline V gene encodes CDR1 SNHLY and CDR2 FYNNEI. The CDR3 DNA reads TGTGCCAGCAGTGAAGAAGCCCAACTAGGCACAGATACGCAGTATTTT. This codes for CASSEEAQLGTDTQYF.

The V and J genes are TRBV25-1 and TRBJ1-1; TRBD1 agrees at 7 bases. The CDR3 has 15 residues. Germline V gene sequence: CDR1 MGHDK, CDR2 SYGVNS. The V gene end was trimmed by 1 base and the J gene end by 4 bases; junction bases not matched to a gene: 6. Here the CDR3 DNA reads TGTGCCAGCAGTGAATTAACAGGGGTTGGCACTGAAGCTTTCTTT. Encoded protein: CASSELTGVGTEAFF.

The chain links TRBV3-1 to TRBJ1-3, with D perhaps matching TRBD1 (5 bases). This CDR3 is 15 amino acids long. Germline V gene data show CDR1 as LGHDT and CDR2 as YNNKEL (reference sequence). The V end was cut by 1 base, the J end by 3 bases, with 10 bases between. CDR3 residues: CASSQAGLGGNTIYF. CDR3 DNA: TGTGCCAGCAGCCAAGCGGGGCTTGGTGGAAACACCATATATTTT. The variable domain in full, completed from reference TRBV3-1 and TRBJ1-3, reads DTAVSQTPKYLVTQMGNDKSIKCEQNLGHDTMYWYKQDSKKFLKIMFSYNNKELIINETVPNRFSPKSPDKAHLNLHINSLELGDSAVYFCASSQAGLGGNTIYFGEGSWLTVV.

There are a few counts of this clonotype. This sequence joins TRBV28 and TRBJ1-6; 8 nucleotides agree with TRBD1. Germline CDR1 and CDR2: MDHEN and SYDVKM. The length of the CDR3 is 16 residues. Trimming at V came to 5 bases and at J to 11 bases, leaving 14 bases not matched to a gene. In DNA, the CDR3 is TGTGCCAGCAGTGAGCAGGGGGCCCACAGAGGGGCACCCCTCCACTTT. Translation: CASSEQGAHRGAPLHF.

The rearrangement joins TRBV5-1 to TRBJ1-3; possibly TRBD1 for D (5 bases). Germline values: CDR1 SGHRS, CDR2 YFSETQ. Trimming stripped 0 bases from V and 0 bases from J, with 13 bases between. The CDR3 extends over 17 amino acids. The CDR3 spells CASSLAETAFSGNTIYF. The CDR3 DNA follows: TGCGCCAGCAGCTTGGCTGAGACAGCATTCTCTGGAAACACCATATATTTT.

This clonotype was counted at least ten times. The V gene is TRBV7-9, the J gene TRBJ1-1; D unclear. This CDR3 comprises 12 residues. V dropped 1 base and J dropped 7 bases, with 7 bases sitting between them. Germline CDR1 SEHNR, CDR2 FQNEAQ (reference sequence). The CDR3 sequence is CASSLGGNEAFF. The CDR3 region has the DNA TGTGCCAGCAGCTTAGGAGGCAATGAAGCTTTCTTT. The full variable domain, rest sourced from reference TRBV7-9 and TRBJ1-1, is DTGVSQNPRHKITKRGQNVTFRCDPISEHNRLYWYRQTLGQGPEFLTYFQNEAQLEKSRLLSDRFSAERPKGSFSTLEIQRTEQGDSAMYLCASSLGGNEAFFGQGTRLTVV.

This clonotype was found a few times. The chain uses TRBV9 and TRBJ1-3, with D perhaps TRBD1 (5 bases). The germline V and J ends were trimmed by 0 bases and 2 bases, with 12 bases remaining between them. This CDR3 spans 16 amino acids. Germline CDR1 and CDR2: SGDLS and YYNGEE. The CDR3 sequence is CASSVVGGLAGNTIYF. In nucleotides, the CDR3 is TGTGCCAGCAGCGTAGTTGGGGGATTGGCTGGAAACACCATATATTTT.

This clonotype was seen ten or more times. The CDR3 sequence: CASSEGLQGYGYTF. Written as DNA, the CDR3 is TGTGCCAGCAGTGAAGGGTTACAGGGCTATGGCTACACCTTC. The chain has TRBV2 and TRBJ1-2, with a tentative D call TRBD1 (6 bases). Trimming left V 1 base short and J 4 bases short, with 10 bases between. Germline V gene data show CDR1 as SNHLY and CDR2 as FYNNEI. CDR3 length: 14 amino acids.